This TCR beta chain was retrieved from a study of response to subunit inactivated influenza vaccine. TCRdb reprocessed the RT-PCR reads with MiXCR, giving one entry per CDR3 protein. In the table there are more than 150,000 distinct CDR3 sequences, approximately 9.2% of which are singletons. The germline gives CDR1 SGHAT, CDR2 FQNNGV. The CDR3 runs to 13 residues. Trimming left V 5 bases short and J 3 bases short, with 8 bases between. This TCR derives from a middle-aged man who received an inactivated influenza vaccine. The sequencing here drew on non-naive T cells sorted from PBMCs, taken on the day of vaccination. This chain joins TRBV11-2 and TRBJ1-5; no reliable D call. CDR3 coding DNA: TGTGCCAGCAGCGGCAGCCACAATCAGCCCCAGCATTTT. It yields the protein CASSGSHNQPQHF.